This T cell receptor (beta chain) was profiled in a study of shared clonotypes between healthy human individuals. Study conclusions and caveats: The four-donor shared clonotypes exceeded non-shared clonotypes in generation probability, with non-shared ones scoring lower.

Germline lookup yields CDR1 SEHNR and CDR2 FQNEAQ (reference sequence). This CDR3 comprises 14 residues. V gave up 7 bases and J gave up 4 bases; unmatched junction bases: 7. When replicate PCRs were run on sorted subsets, they used 150 to 250 ng DNA, approximately 27,000 T cell genomes. Assay used: immunoSEQ multiplex PCR; TCRdb lists only in-frame clones, some missing. The table records 2 million to 2.5 million clones, about 90% of them present only once. The investigators split CD4+ cells into a CD45RA+ naive subset and a CD45RA-negative memory subset. On this clone itself: What it binds is not known.

Sequenced material: naive CD4+ T cells from PBMCs. Subset of the sample: CD45RA+ positively selected. The TCR sequence derives from a man between 18 and 35 years old in good health. Some clones in this sample may be carry-over from other donors' samples. V gene TRBV7-9 combines with J gene TRBJ1-2; 9 bases are shared with TRBD1. The CDR3 DNA reads as TGTGCCAGCACGCCGGGACAGGGATTCTATGGCTACACCTTC. Translating it yields CASTPGQGFYGYTF.